The 22 T cell receptor beta chains presented below share a single source sample, sequenced in a study of regulatory T cells in long-lasting Graves disease. Libraries of TCR beta came from iRepertoire HTBI primers plus Arm-PCR of CDR3 regions. TCRdb reprocessed the multiplex PCR reads via MiXCR and lists one record per CDR3 protein. The repertoire holds some 500,000 distinct CDR3 sequences, with about 13% as singletons. Time point here: newly diagnosed GD, antithyroid drugs for less than 3 months. The TCR library was prepared using RNA isolated from PBMCs. This sample was also put to use in a study of T cells in Graves' hyperthyroidism and ophthalmopathy.

Sequencing used peripheral blood mononuclear cells (PBMCs), obtained at new diagnosis, from a patient treated with antithyroid drugs. Receptors were obtained from a man younger than 45 with Graves disease.

Concerning this clonotype: Given a much more abundant clone one base away, this may be a read error. The genes are TRBV29-1 and TRBJ1-1, with D maybe TRBD1 (5 bases). Germline values: CDR1 SQVTM, CDR2 ANQGSEA. V lost 2 bases and J 6 bases, leaving 13 bases between the germline ends. There are 13 residues in the CDR3. The DNA for the CDR3 is TGCAGCGTTGAAACTACCCCGGGGGCTGAAGCTTTCTTT. Its protein is CSVETTPGAEAFF.

This clonotype has only a few counts. The rearrangement uses TRBV24-1 and TRBJ2-5, with 7 bases lining up with TRBD1. The V segment lost 4 bases and the J segment 5 bases; nucleotides outside the gene matches: 12. CDR1 KGHDR and CDR2 SFDVKD come from the germline V gene. CDR3 size: 16 residues. CDR3 in amino acids: CATSDPGQNQWETQYF. DNA of the CDR3: TGTGCCACCAGTGACCCGGGACAGAATCAATGGGAGACCCAGTACTTC.

This clonotype occurred many times. The chain links TRBV27 to TRBJ2-7; 9 bases map to TRBD2. Germline V gene data show CDR1 as MNHEY and CDR2 as SMNVEV (reference sequence). CDR3 size: 19 residues. V lost 3 bases, J lost 0 bases, and 15 bases stayed unmatched. The CDR3 spells CASSLLSLAGNLDSYEQYF. The CDR3 DNA is TGTGCCAGCAGTTTGTTAAGTCTAGCGGGGAACCTAGACTCCTACGAGCAGTACTTC.

This clonotype showed up many times. The chain has TRBV30 and TRBJ2-7; 7 bases map to TRBD2. The trim removed 0 bases at V and 9 bases at J, leaving 11 bases unmatched. Germline CDR1 reads GTSNPN; CDR2 reads SVGIG (reference sequence). The CDR3 length is 14 residues. CDR3: CAWSVSTTAGAQYF. The CDR3 DNA sequence: TGTGCCTGGAGTGTATCGACCACTGCGGGAGCGCAGTACTTC. The entire variable domain, with the rest obtained from reference TRBV30 and TRBJ2-7, is as follows: SQTIHQWPATLVQPVGSPLSLECTVEGTSNPNLYWYRQAAGRGLQLLFYSVGIGQISSEVPQNLSASRPQDRQFILSSKKLLLSDSGFYLCAWSVSTTAGAQYFGPGTRLTVT.

This chain joins TRBV30 and TRBJ2-4; maybe TRBD2 (5 bases). Trimming stripped 5 bases from V and 0 bases from J, with 14 bases between. The CDR3 runs 15 residues. CDR1 GTSNPN and CDR2 SVGIG come from the germline V gene (reference sequence). The CDR3 DNA reads TGTGCCTGGCGACCTAGCTCGCTAGCCAAAAACATTCAGTACTTC. Protein: CAWRPSSLAKNIQYF. The variable domain in full, with the rest retrieved from reference TRBV30 and TRBJ2-4, is SQTIHQWPATLVQPVGSPLSLECTVEGTSNPNLYWYRQAAGRGLQLLFYSVGIGQISSEVPQNLSASRPQDRQFILSSKKLLLSDSGFYLCAWRPSSLAKNIQYFGAGTRLSVL.

This sequence joins TRBV5-1 and TRBJ1-2, with D maybe TRBD1 (5 bases). V shed 6 bases and J shed 2 bases, with 11 bases lying between them. The length of the CDR3 is 13 residues. The germline gives CDR1 SGHRS, CDR2 YFSETQ. The CDR3 bases are TGCGCCAGCACCTCGGGACGGAACTATGGCTACACCTTC. Protein: CASTSGRNYGYTF.

The chain employs TRBV15 and TRBJ2-7, with D uncertain. V lost 0 bases and J lost 4, with 10 bases in between. Germline CDR1 LNHNV, CDR2 YYDKDF (reference sequence). This CDR3 is 14 amino acids long. CDR3: CATSRDQGSYEQYF. The CDR3 DNA follows: TGTGCCACCAGCAGAGATCAAGGATCGTACGAGCAGTACTTC.

The gene calls are TRBV6-1 and TRBJ2-5; possibly TRBD2 for D (6 bases). The V end lost 7 bases, the J end lost 9 bases, and 21 bases lay between the germline ends. The CDR3 totals 14 residues. Germline V gene data show CDR1 as MNHNS and CDR2 as SASEGT. The CDR3 reads CASMGPAGGMPQYF. DNA of the CDR3: TGTGCCAGCATGGGCCCAGCCGGGGGAATGCCCCAGTACTTC.

CDR3 loop: CASSLGDLAIYEQYF. The CDR3 DNA follows: TGTGCCAGTAGTCTCGGTGACCTGGCAATCTACGAGCAGTACTTC. The chain links TRBV19 to TRBJ2-7; D remains ambiguous. The CDR3 has 15 amino acids. V lost 5 bases and J lost 3, with 17 bases in between. Germline CDR1 is LNHDA and CDR2 is SQIVND (reference sequence).

The chain is built from TRBV19 and TRBJ1-6, with D unresolved. CDR3 length equals 12 residues. Germline V lookup: CDR1 LNHDA, CDR2 SQIVND (reference sequence). Trimming stripped 4 bases from V and 7 bases from J, with 5 bases between. CDR3 DNA sequence: TGTGCCAGTAGTAGCCAGAATTCACCCCTCCACTTT. Amino acids: CASSSQNSPLHF.

The chain has TRBV20-1 and TRBJ2-3, with D perhaps TRBD1 or TRBD2 (5 bases each). Germline V gene data show CDR1 as DFQATT and CDR2 as SNEGSKA (reference sequence). This CDR3 has 17 residues. V was clipped by 1 base and J by 2 bases, with 19 bases between them. CDR3 sequence reads: CSARGPGSGTLTDTQYF. The CDR3 coding sequence is TGCAGTGCTAGAGGTCCGGGATCGGGGACCCTCACAGATACGCAGTATTTT.

This clonotype has at least ten counts. At one end, the junction sequence differs from germline, possibly due to a read error. The chain employs TRBV20-1 and TRBJ2-1; 8 positions match TRBD2. The CDR3 has 12 amino acids. Germline-derived CDR1 and CDR2 are DFQATT and SNEGSKA (reference sequence). CDR3 coding DNA: TGCAGTGCTAGAGTCTCGGGGGGGAGGCTAATCTTC. This translates into CSARVSGGRLIF.

This clonotype was seen ten or more times. The gene calls are TRBV5-1 and TRBJ1-4; TRBD1 matches 7 bases. Germline V gene lookup returns CDR1 SGHRS and CDR2 YFSETQ. V lost 7 bases to trimming and J lost 7 bases; unmatched junction nucleotides: 7. CDR3 length equals 13 residues. Here the CDR3 reads CASRTGDGEKLFF. CDR3 sequence (DNA): TGCGCCAGCCGGACAGGAGACGGTGAAAAACTGTTTTTT.

The chain combines TRBV28 with TRBJ1-1, with D maybe TRBD1 (6 bases). The CDR3 has 17 residues. Germline V lookup: CDR1 MDHEN, CDR2 SYDVKM. V lost 2 bases and J 1 base, leaving 17 bases between the germline ends. This CDR3 is CASSLGRGGGRNTEAFF. The CDR3 DNA reads as TGTGCCAGCAGTTTAGGTCGAGGGGGTGGGCGGAACACTGAAGCTTTCTTT.

This clonotype occurred many times. V is TRBV12-3 or TRBV12-4 and J is TRBJ1-2; 8 bases map to TRBD1. With V trimmed by 7 bases and J by 8 bases, 6 bases remained unmatched. This CDR3 is 12 amino acids long. In DNA, the CDR3 is TGTGCCAGCACTCAGGGGGCGCGAGGCTACACCTTC. Translating it yields CASTQGARGYTF.

Ten or more counts support this clonotype. The genes are TRBV20-1 and TRBJ2-5; 9 nucleotides match TRBD2. Trimming cost V 1 base and J 5 bases; bases outside gene matches: 5. This CDR3 is 14 amino acids long. Germline V gives CDR1 DFQATT, CDR2 SNEGSKA (reference sequence). The CDR3 is CSARGLAEWETQYF. The CDR3 DNA is TGCAGTGCTAGAGGACTAGCGGAGTGGGAGACCCAGTACTTC.

This sequence joins TRBV3-1 and TRBJ1-6; unclear D gene. The CDR3 runs to 17 residues. The germline V and J ends were trimmed by 5 bases and 6 bases, with 20 bases remaining between them. Per the germline V gene, CDR1 is LGHDT and CDR2 is YNNKEL (reference sequence). For the CDR3, the DNA is TGTGCCAGCAGCTGGAACTCGGTCGGCAGTAGTAATTCACCCCTCCACTTT. Amino acids: CASSWNSVGSSNSPLHF.

The chain combines TRBV7-6 with TRBJ2-3; unclear D gene. Trimming cost V 2 bases and J 4 bases, with 10 bases left between them. This CDR3 spans 14 amino acids. CDR1 SGHVS and CDR2 FNYEAQ come from the germline V gene. The CDR3: CASSLWRASDTQYF. The DNA for the CDR3 is TGTGCCAGCAGCTTATGGCGAGCTTCAGATACGCAGTATTTT. The complete variable domain, with remaining parts taken from reference TRBV7-6 and TRBJ2-3, reads GAGVSQSPRYKVTKRGQDVALRCDPISGHVSLYWYRQALGQGPEFLTYFNYEAQQDKSGLPNDRFSAERPEGSISTLTIQRTEQRDSAMYRCASSLWRASDTQYFGPGTRLTVL.

This clonotype was found a few times. The gene calls are TRBV3-1 and TRBJ2-7; 8 bases align to TRBD2. The V and J ends lost 3 bases and 4 bases, in that order; junction bases with no gene match: 5. The CDR3 totals 14 residues. CDR1 is LGHDT and CDR2 is YNNKEL in the germline V gene (reference sequence). The CDR3 DNA sequence: TGTGCCAGCAGCCAGAGACTAGCGCGATACGAGCAGTACTTC. Protein sequence: CASSQRLARYEQYF.

This clonotype was seen many times. The chain combines TRBV20-1 with TRBJ2-1, with 7 bases that match TRBD2. CDR1 and CDR2 (germline): DFQATT, SNEGSKA (reference sequence). Germline trimming cut 1 base from V and 8 bases from J; bases unmatched to any gene: 17. This CDR3 has 17 amino acids. The CDR3 reads CSARAPPPREVRDEQFF. CDR3 coding DNA: TGCAGTGCTAGAGCTCCCCCTCCCCGGGAGGTTAGGGATGAGCAGTTCTTC.

The chain has TRBV7-3 and TRBJ2-6; D gene ambiguous. Germline lookup yields CDR1 SGHTA and CDR2 FQGTGA. With 1 base removed from V and 0 bases from J, the gap between germline ends came to 13 bases. The CDR3 covers 18 residues. DNA for the CDR3: TGTGCCAGCAGCTTAAGCCACCGCAGCCTCTCTGGGGCCAACGTCCTGACTTTC. Residues: CASSLSHRSLSGANVLTF. The full variable domain, with the rest looked up from reference TRBV7-3 and TRBJ2-6, is GAGVSQTPSNKVTEKGKYVELRCDPISGHTALYWYRQSLGQGPEFLIYFQGTGAADDSGLPNDRFFAVRPEGSVSTLKIQRTERGDSAVYLCASSLSHRSLSGANVLTFGAGSRLTVL.

This clonotype was counted ten times or more. This sequence joins TRBV12-3 or TRBV12-4 and TRBJ2-3, with D uncertain. The CDR3 loop spans 14 amino acids. Trimming took off 5 bases at V and 10 bases at J, with 19 bases between the two ends. CDR3 in DNA: TGTGCCAGCAGTCCCCTGAAACTCTTGCATCCGCAGTATTTT. Translating gives CASSPLKLLHPQYF.